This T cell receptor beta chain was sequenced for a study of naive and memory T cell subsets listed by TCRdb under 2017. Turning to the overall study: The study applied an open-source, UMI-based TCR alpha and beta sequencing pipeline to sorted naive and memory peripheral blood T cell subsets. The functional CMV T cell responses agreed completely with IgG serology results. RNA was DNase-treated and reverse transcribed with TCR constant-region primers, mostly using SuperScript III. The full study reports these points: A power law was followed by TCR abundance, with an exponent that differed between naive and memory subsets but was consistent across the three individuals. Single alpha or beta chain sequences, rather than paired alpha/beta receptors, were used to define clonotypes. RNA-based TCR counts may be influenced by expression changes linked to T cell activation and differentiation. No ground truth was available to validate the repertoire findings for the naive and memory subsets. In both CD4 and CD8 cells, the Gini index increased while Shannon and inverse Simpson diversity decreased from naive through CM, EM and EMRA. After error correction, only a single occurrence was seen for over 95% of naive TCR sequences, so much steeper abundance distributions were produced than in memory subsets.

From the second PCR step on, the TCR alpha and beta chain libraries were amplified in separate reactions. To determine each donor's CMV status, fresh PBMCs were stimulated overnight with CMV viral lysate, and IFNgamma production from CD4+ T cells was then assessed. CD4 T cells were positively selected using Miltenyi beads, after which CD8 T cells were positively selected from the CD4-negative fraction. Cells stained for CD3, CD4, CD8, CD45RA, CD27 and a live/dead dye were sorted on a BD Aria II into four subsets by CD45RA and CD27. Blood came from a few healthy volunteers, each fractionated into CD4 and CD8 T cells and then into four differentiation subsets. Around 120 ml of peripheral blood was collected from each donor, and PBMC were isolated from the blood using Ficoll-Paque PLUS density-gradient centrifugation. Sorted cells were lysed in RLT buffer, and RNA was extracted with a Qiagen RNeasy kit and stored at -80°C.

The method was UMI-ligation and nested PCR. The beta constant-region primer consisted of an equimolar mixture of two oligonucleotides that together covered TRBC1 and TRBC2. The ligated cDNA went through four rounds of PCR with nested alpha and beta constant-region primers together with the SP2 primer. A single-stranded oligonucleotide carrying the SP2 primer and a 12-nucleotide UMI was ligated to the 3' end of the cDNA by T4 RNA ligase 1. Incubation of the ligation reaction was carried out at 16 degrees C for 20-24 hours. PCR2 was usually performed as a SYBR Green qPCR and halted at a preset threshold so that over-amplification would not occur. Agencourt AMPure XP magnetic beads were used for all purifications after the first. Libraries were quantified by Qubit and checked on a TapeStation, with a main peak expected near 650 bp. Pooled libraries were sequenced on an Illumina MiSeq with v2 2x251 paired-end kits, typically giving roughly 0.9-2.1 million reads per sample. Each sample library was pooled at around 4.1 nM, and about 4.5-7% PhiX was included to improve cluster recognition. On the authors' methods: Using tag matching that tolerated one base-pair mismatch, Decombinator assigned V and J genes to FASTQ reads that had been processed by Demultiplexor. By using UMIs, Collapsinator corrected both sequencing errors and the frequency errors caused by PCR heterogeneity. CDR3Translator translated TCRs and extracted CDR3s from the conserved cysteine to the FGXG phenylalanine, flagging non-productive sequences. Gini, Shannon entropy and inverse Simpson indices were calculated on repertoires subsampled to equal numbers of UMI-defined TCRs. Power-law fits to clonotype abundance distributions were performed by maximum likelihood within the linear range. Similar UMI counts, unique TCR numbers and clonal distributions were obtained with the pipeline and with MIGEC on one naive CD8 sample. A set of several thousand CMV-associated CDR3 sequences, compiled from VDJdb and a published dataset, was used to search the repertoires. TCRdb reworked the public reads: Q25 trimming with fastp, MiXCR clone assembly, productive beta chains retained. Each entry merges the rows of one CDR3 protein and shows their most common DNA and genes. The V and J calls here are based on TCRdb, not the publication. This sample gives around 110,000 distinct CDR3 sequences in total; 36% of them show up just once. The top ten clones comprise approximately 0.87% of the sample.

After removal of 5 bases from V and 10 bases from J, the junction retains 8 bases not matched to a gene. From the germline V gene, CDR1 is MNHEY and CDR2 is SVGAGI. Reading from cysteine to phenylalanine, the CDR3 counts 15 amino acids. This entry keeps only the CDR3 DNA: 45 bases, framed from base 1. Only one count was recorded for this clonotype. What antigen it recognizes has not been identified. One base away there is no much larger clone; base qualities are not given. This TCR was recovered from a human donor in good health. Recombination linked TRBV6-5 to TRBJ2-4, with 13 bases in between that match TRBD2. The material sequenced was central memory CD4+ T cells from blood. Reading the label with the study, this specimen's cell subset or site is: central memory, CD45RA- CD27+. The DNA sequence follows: TGTGCCAGCAGTACGGGGGGACTAGCGGGGAGAATTCAGTACTTC. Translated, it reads CASSTGGLAGRIQYF.